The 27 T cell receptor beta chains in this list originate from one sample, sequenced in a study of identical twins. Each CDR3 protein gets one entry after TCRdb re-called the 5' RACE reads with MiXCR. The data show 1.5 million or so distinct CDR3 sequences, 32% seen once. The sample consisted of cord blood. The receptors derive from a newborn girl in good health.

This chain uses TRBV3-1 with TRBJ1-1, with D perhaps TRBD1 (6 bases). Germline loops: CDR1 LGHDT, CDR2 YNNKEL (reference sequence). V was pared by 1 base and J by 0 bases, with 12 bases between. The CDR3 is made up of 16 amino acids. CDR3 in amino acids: CASSQAGQLMNTEAFF. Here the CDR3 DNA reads TGTGCCAGCAGCCAAGCTGGACAGCTGATGAACACTGAAGCTTTCTTT.

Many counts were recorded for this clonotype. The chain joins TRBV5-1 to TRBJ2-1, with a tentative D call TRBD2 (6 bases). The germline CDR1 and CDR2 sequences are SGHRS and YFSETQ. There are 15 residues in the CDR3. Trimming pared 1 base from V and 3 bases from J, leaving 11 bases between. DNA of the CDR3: TGCGCCAGCAGCTTGAACGCGGGGAGCTACAATGAGCAGTTCTTC. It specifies CASSLNAGSYNEQFF. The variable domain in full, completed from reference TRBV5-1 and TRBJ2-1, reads KAGVTQTPRYLIKTRGQQVTLSCSPISGHRSVSWYQQTPGQGLQFLFEYFSETQRNKGNFPGRFSGRQFSNSRSEMNVSTLELGDSALYLCASSLNAGSYNEQFFGPGTRLTVL.

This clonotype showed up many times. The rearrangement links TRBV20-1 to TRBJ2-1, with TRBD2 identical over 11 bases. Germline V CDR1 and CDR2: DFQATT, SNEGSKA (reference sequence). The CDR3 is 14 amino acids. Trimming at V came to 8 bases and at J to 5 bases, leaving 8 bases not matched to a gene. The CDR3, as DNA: TGCAGTCGACGTCCGGGACTAGCGGACAATGAGCAGTTCTTC. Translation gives CSRRPGLADNEQFF.

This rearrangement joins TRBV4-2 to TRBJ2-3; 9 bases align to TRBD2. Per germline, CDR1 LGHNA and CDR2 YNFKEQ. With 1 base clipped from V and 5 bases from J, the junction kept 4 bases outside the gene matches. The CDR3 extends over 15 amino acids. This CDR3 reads CASSQGPTSGDTQYF. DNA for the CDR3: TGTGCCAGCAGCCAAGGACCGACTAGCGGAGATACGCAGTATTTT.

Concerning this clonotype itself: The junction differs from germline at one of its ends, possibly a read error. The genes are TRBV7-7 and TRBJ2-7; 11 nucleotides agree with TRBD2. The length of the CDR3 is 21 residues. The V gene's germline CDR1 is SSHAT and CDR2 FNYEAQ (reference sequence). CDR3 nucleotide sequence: TGTGCTAGCAGCTTACGGCGGAGGTGGCTAGCGGGAGGACCATTAACCTACGAGCAGTACTTC. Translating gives CASSLRRRWLAGGPLTYEQYF.

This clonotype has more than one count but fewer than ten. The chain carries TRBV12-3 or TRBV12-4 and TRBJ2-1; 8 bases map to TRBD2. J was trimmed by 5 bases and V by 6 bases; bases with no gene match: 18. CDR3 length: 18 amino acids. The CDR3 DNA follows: TGTGCCAGCAGCGGTTGGGTCCCCTCACCGGGACTAGACAATGAGCAGTTCTTC. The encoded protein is CASSGWVPSPGLDNEQFF.

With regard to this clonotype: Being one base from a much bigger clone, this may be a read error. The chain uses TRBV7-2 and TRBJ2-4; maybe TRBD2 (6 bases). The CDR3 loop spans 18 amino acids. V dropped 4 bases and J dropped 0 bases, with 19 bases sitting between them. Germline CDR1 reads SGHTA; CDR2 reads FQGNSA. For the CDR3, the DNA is TGTGCCAGCAGCTCAGCAGGGCTTAGCGGCCTAGCCAAAAACATTCAGTACTTC. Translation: CASSSAGLSGLAKNIQYF.

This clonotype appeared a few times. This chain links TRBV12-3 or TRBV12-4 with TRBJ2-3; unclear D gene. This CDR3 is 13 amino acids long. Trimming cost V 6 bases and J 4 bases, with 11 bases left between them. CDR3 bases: TGTGCCAGCAGCCTGATCCCCGCAGATACGCAGTATTTT. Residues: CASSLIPADTQYF.

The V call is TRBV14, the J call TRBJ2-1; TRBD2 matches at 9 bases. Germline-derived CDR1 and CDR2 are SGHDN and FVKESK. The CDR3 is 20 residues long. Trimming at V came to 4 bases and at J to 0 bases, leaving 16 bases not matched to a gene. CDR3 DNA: TGTGCCAGCAGCCCCCGACTAGCGGCACAGTCGCTCAGCTCCTACAATGAGCAGTTCTTC. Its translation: CASSPRLAAQSLSSYNEQFF.

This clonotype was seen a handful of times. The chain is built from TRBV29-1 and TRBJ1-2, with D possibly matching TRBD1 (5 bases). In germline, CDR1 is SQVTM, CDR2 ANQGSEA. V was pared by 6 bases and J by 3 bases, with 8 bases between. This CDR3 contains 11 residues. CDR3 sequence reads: CSVWGDYGYTF. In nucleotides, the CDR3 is TGCAGCGTGTGGGGGGACTATGGCTACACCTTC. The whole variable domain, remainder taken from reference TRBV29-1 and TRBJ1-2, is SAVISQKPSRDICQRGTSLTIQCQVDSQVTMMFWYRQQPGQSLTLIATANQGSEATYESGFVIDKFPISRPNLTFSTLTVSNMSPEDSSIYLCSVWGDYGYTFGSGTRLTVV.

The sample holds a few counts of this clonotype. The CDR3 nucleotides read TGTGCCAGCAGTCGTAGACAGGGGGCGATAGATACGCAGTATTTT. It is translated as CASSRRQGAIDTQYF. V usage is TRBV27 and J usage is TRBJ2-3, with 10 bases lining up with TRBD1. CDR1 is MNHEY and CDR2 is SMNVEV in the germline V gene (reference sequence). Losses at the gene ends were 5 bases for V and 5 bases for J; bases not matched to a gene: 7. The CDR3 runs to 15 residues.

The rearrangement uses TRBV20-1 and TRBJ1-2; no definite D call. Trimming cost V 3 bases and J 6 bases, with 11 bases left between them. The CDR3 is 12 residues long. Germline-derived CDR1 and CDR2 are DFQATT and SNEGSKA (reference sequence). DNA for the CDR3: TGCAGTGCTAGCCCGTTTGGGGATGGCTACACCTTC. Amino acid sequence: CSASPFGDGYTF.

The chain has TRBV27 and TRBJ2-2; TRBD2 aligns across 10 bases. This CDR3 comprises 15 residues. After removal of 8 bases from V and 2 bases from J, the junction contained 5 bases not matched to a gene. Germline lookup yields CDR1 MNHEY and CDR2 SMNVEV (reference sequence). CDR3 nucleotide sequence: TGTGCCAGCCGGACTAGCGGAATAAACACCGGGGAGCTGTTTTTT. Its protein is CASRTSGINTGELFF.

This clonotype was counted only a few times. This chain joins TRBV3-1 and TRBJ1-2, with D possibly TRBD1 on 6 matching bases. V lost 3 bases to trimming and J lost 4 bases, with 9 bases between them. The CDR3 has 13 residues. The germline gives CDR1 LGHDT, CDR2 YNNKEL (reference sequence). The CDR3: CASSQYRVYGYTF. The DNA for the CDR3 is TGTGCCAGCAGCCAGTACAGGGTCTATGGCTACACCTTC.

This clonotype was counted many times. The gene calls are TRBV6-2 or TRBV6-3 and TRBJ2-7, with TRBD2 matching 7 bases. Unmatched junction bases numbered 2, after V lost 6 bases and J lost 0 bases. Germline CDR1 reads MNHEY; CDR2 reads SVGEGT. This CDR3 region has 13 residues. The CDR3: CASRRDYSYEQYF. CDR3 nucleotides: TGTGCCAGCAGACGGGACTACTCCTACGAGCAGTACTTC.

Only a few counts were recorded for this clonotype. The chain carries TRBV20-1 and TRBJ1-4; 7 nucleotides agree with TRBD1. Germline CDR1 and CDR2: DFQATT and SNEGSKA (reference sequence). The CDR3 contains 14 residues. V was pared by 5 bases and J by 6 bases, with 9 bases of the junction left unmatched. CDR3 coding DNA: TGCAGTGCTTTGCCAGGGGGAGAGGATGAAAAACTGTTTTTT. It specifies CSALPGGEDEKLFF.

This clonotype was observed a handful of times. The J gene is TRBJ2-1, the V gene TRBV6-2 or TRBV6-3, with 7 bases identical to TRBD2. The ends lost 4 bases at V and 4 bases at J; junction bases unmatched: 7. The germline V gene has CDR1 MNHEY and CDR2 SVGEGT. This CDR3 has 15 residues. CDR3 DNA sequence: TGTGCCAGCAGTTTGGGGAGGGCCGGTTACAATGAGCAGTTCTTC. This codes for CASSLGRAGYNEQFF.

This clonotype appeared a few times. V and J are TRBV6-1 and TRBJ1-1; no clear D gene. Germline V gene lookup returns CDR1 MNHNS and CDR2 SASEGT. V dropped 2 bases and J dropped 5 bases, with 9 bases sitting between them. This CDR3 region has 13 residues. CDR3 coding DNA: TGTGCCAGCAGTGAAACCTCAGCAACTGAAGCTTTCTTT. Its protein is CASSETSATEAFF.

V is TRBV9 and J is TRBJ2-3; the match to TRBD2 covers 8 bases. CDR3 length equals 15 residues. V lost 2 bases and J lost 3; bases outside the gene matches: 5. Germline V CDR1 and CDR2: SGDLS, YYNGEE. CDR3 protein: CASSVGTRETDTQYF. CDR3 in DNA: TGTGCCAGCAGCGTCGGGACTAGGGAGACAGATACGCAGTATTTT.

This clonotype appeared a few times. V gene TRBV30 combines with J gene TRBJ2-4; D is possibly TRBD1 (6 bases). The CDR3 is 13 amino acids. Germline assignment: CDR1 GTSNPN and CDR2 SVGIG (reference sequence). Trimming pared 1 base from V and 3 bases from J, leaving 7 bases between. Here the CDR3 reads CAWSGGRKNIQYF. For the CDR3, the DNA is TGTGCCTGGAGTGGGGGGCGCAAAAACATTCAGTACTTC.

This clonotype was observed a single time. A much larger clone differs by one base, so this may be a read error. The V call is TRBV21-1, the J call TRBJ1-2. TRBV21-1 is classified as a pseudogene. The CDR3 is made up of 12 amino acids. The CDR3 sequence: CASSKGAYGYTF. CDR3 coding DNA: TGTGCCAGCAGCAAAGGGGCCTATGGCTACACCTTC.

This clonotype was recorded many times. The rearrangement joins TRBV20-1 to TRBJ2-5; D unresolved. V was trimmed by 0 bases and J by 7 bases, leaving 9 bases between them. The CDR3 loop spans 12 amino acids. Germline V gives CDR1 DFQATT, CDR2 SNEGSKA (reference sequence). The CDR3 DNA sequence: TGCAGTGCTAGAGATCGGCCGGCGACCCAGTACTTC. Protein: CSARDRPATQYF.

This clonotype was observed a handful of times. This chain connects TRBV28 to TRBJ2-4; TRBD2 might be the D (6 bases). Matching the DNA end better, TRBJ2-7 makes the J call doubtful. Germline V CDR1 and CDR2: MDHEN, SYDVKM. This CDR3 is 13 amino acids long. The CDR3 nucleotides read TGTGCCAGCAGACAAATCCCTAGCGACGAGCAGTACTTC. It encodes CASRQIPSDEQYF.

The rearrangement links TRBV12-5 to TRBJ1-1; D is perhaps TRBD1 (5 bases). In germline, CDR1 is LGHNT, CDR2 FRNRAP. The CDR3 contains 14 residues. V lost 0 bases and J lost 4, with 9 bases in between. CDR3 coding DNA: TGTGCTAGTGGTTTGGTACGGGGGGGCACTGAAGCTTTCTTT. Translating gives CASGLVRGGTEAFF.

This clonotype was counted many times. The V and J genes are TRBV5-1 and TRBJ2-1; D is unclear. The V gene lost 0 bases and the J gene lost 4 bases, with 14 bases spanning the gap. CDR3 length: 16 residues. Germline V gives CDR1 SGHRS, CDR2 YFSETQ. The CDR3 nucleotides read TGCGCCAGCAGCTTGGCCGGTCCTACCTTTTACAATGAGCAGTTCTTC. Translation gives CASSLAGPTFYNEQFF.

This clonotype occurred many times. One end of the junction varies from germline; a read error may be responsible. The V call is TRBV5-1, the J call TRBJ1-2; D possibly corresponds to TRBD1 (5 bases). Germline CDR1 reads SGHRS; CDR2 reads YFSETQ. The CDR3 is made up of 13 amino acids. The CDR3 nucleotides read TGTGCCAGCAGCCTCCGGGACAACTATGGCTACACCTTC. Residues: CASSLRDNYGYTF.

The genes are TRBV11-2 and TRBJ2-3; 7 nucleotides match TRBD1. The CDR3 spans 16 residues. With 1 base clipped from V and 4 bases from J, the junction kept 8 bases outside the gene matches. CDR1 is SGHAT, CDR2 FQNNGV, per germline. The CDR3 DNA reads TGTGCCAGCAGCTTAGGCGGCAGGGGGTCCGCAGATACGCAGTATTTT. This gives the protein CASSLGGRGSADTQYF.